Shown below are 4 T cell receptor beta chains from a single sample sequenced in a study of T-cell memory formation after mild COVID-19. Each CDR3 protein gets one entry after TCRdb re-called the 5' RACE reads with MiXCR. The data contain about 340,000 distinct CDR3 sequences, more than 15% of them singletons. Sequenced sample: PBMCs or a T cell subset sorted from them (not recorded which). These receptor sequences come from a man between 18 and 29 years old who had mild COVID-19 (a few samples of this study predate the infection). Cell type and time point are not known.

A few counts support this clonotype. The genes are TRBV20-1 and TRBJ1-4, with 9 bases lining up with TRBD1. Per the germline V gene, CDR1 is DFQATT and CDR2 is SNEGSKA (reference sequence). J was trimmed by 6 bases and V by 6 bases; bases with no gene match: 14. CDR3 length equals 16 residues. Here the CDR3 DNA reads TGCAGTGCCACCCAAACAGGGGGCGGCTGGGATGAAAAACTGTTTTTT. Amino acids: CSATQTGGGWDEKLFF.

This clonotype was observed a few times. J is TRBJ1-1 and V is TRBV3-1, with 7 bases lining up with TRBD1. The CDR3 consists of 15 residues. CDR1 is LGHDT and CDR2 is YNNKEL in the germline V gene (reference sequence). Germline trimming cut 3 bases from V and 0 bases from J; bases unmatched to any gene: 4. Here the CDR3 DNA reads TGTGCCAGCAGCCAGGGAGACAGGGTGAACACTGAAGCTTTCTTT. The encoded protein is CASSQGDRVNTEAFF. Variable domain in full (rest from reference TRBV3-1 and TRBJ1-1): DTAVSQTPKYLVTQMGNDKSIKCEQNLGHDTMYWYKQDSKKFLKIMFSYNNKELIINETVPNRFSPKSPDKAHLNLHINSLELGDSAVYFCASSQGDRVNTEAFFGQGTRLTVV.

The V and J genes are TRBV2 and TRBJ2-1; D possibly corresponds to TRBD1 (6 bases). Germline assignment: CDR1 SNHLY and CDR2 FYNNEI. CDR3 length: 13 amino acids. V lost 6 bases and J lost 11, with 17 bases in between. CDR3 protein: CASRGPSWGQQFF. Here the CDR3 DNA reads TGTGCCAGCAGGGGACCTTCATGGGGGCAGCAGTTCTTC.

This clonotype has more than one count but fewer than ten. V gene TRBV5-1 combines with J gene TRBJ2-5; no definite D call. This CDR3 comprises 12 residues. CDR1 and CDR2 from the germline V gene are SGHRS and YFSETQ. The V end lost 4 bases, the J end lost 2 bases, and 6 bases lay between the germline ends. The CDR3 nucleotides read TGCGCCAGCAGCCACGGACAAGAGACCCAGTACTTC. Translated: CASSHGQETQYF.